The clone carrying this T cell receptor (beta chain) has ten or more counts. The antigen is unknown. The read ends 3 residues before the CDR3 terminus; that terminus is restored from the germline J gene. Method: immunoSEQ multiplex PCR; TCRdb's copy keeps in-frame clones and lacks some. This repertoire holds about 34,000 clones, and none appear only once. The sample comes from a study of T cell clonality in common variable immunodeficiency. General observations from the study: Fewer TCRbeta clones were shared among CVID subjects than controls. TCRbeta clonality was increased in CVID versus healthy controls. Repertoire-complication correlations in CVID were limited by patient heterogeneity.

Germline V gives CDR1 MNHEY, CDR2 SMNVEV (reference sequence). This CDR3 comprises 16 residues. The J segment lost 6 bases and the V segment lost 4 bases, leaving 7 bases of the junction unmatched. Sequenced: peripheral blood mononuclear cells. This clonotype originated in a person aged 18 to 70 in good health. The chain joins TRBV27 to TRBJ1-6; TRBD1 matches at 9 bases. CDR3 sequence: CASSSRTTGGNSPLHF. The sequenced CDR3 bases are TGTGCCAGCAGTTCGAGAACGACAGGGGGTAATTCACCC.